This T cell receptor beta chain stems from a study of shared clonotypes between healthy human individuals. At the level of the study: Ranging from 18 to 49 in age, donors were a couple of women and three men.

Remarks on this clone: Its antigen is undetermined.

Broader study findings: The sampled material consisted only of blood, and tissue repertoires are likely to differ. What limited the represented genetic and exposure-history diversity was the small number of donors.

TCRdb keeps only in-frame clones here, not all; method: immunoSEQ multiplex PCR. The data hold 300,000 to 400,000 clones, with around 70% observed a single time. The CDR3 contains 16 residues. Trimming cost V 3 bases and J 2 bases, with 16 bases left between them. Looked up from germline, CDR1 is MDHEN and CDR2 is SYDVKM. The sequencing sample was made of memory CD4+ T cells sorted from blood. The subset denotes: CD45RA-negative fraction. The chain employs TRBV28 and TRBJ2-5; D might be TRBD2 (6 bases). This TCR derives from a man younger than 45 in good health. In DNA, the CDR3 is TGTGCCAGCAGTTTGGGTGGACCTGCGGGACAAGAGACCCAGTACTTC. Translation: CASSLGGPAGQETQYF.